The present entry profiles one T cell receptor (beta chain) with its context. Per the germline V gene, CDR1 is MNHEY and CDR2 is SMNVEV (reference sequence). Trimming pared 5 bases from V and 1 base from J, leaving 9 bases between. The CDR3 is 15 residues long. Using a J-beta primer mix together with a sample-barcoded 5' primer, a second PCR was run for about 6 to 11 cycles. Using its own MiXCR run on the 5' RACE reads, TCRdb lists one record per CDR3 protein. The sample has over a million distinct CDR3 sequences, approximately 26% seen once. This record belongs to a study of blood T cells in healthy people across ages. In addition, the sample was reused for a study of T cells of mothers and their children.

The sequence was collected from a girl aged 2 to 9 in good health. The sample was blood. The gene calls are TRBV27 and TRBJ2-6; D is undetermined. The CDR3, as DNA: TGTGCCAGCAGTCTCTTCCCGTCTGGGGCCAACGTCCTGACTTTC. As protein: CASSLFPSGANVLTF.